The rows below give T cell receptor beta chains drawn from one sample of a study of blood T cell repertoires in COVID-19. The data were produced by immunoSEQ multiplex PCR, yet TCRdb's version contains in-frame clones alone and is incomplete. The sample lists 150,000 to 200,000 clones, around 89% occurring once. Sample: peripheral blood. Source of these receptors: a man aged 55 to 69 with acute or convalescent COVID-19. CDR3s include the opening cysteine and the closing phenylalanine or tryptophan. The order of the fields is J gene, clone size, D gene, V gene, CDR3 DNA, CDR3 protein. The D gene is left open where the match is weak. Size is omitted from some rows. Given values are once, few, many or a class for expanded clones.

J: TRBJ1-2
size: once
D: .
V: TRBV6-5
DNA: TGTGCCAGCGGGGGGATAGGGGAAGTTGGCTACACCTTC
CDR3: CASGGIGEVGYTF

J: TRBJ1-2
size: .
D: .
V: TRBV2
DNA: TGTGCCAGCAGTGACGGCAGGTGGTGGGGCTACACCTTC
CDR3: CASSDGRWWGYTF

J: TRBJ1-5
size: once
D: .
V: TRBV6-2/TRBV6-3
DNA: TGTGCCAGCAGTCAGAGACAGGTGGTTAGCAATCAGCCCCAGCATTTT
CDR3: CASSQRQVVSNQPQHF

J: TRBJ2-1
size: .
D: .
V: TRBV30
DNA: TGTGCCTGGAGTGTACGTAGGGGTGAGCAGTTCTTC
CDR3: CAWSVRRGEQFF

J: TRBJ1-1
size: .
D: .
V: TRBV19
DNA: TGTGCCAGTAACCCTACCGGGGGGGGGCGTTGGACTGAAGCTTTCTTT
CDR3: CASNPTGGGRWTEAFF

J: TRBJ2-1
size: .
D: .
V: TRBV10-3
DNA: TGTGCCATCAGTGAGCCAGGGTACAATGAGCAGTTCTTC
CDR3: CAISEPGYNEQFF

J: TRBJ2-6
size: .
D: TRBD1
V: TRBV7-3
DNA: TGTGCCAGCAGGGGACAGGGGGCTACTGGGGCCAACGTCCTGACTTTC
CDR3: CASRGQGATGANVLTF

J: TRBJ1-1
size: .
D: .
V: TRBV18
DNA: TGTGCCAGCTCACCGGCAGGAGGTATGAACACTGAAGCTTTCTTT
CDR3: CASSPAGGMNTEAFF

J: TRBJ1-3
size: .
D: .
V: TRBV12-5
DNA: TGTGCTAGTGGTTTGCCAGGTACTGGAAACACCATATATTTT
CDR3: CASGLPGTGNTIYF

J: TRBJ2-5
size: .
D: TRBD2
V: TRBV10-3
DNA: TGTGCCATCAGCTTAGCGGGGGGGCAAGAGACCCAGTACTTC
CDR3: CAISLAGGQETQYF

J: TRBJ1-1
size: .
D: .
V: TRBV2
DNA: TGTGCCAGCACCGAGCGGCAGGGAGGGACTGAAGCTTTCTTT
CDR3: CASTERQGGTEAFF

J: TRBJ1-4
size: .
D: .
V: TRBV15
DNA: TGTGCCACCAGCCGACAAGGGGAACCTAATGAAAAACTGTTTTTT
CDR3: CATSRQGEPNEKLFF

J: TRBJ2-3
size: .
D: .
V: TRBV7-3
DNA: TGTGCCAGCAGCTTAACGCCGGGGGATACGCAGTATTTT
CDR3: CASSLTPGDTQYF

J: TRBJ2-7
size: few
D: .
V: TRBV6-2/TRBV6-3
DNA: TGTGCCAGCAGTTGGAGATTCTACGAGCAGTACTTC
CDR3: CASSWRFYEQYF

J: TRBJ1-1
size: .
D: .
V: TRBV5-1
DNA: TGCGCCAGCAGCTTAACAGGTCTGAACACTGAAGCTTTCTTT
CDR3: CASSLTGLNTEAFF

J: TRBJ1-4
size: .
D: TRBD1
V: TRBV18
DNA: TGTGCCAGCTCACCTAGGACAGGGGAAAAACTGTTTTTT
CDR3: CASSPRTGEKLFF

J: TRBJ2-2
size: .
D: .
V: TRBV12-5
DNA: TGTGCTAGTGGTTTGGTACATGGGGGGACCGGGGAGCTGTTTTTT
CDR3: CASGLVHGGTGELFF

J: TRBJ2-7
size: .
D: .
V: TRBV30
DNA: TGTGCCTGGAGTGTAGCTTCTGATGGCGAGCAGTACTTC
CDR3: CAWSVASDGEQYF

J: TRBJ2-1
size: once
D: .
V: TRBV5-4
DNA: TGTGCCAGCAGCTTAGGGACTTCTTCGAACAATGAGCAGTTCTTC
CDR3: CASSLGTSSNNEQFF

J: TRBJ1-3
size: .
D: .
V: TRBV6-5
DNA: TGTGCCAGCAAGACAGTATCCGGAAACACCATATATTTT
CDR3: CASKTVSGNTIYF

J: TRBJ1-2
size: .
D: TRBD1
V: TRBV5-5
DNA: TGTGCCAGCAGCTTCGGGACAGGGGTACATGGCTACACCTTC
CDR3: CASSFGTGVHGYTF

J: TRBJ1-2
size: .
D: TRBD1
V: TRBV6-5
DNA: TGTGCCAGCAGTTACTCGGCAGGGGGCTACTATGGCTACACCTTC
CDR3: CASSYSAGGYYGYTF

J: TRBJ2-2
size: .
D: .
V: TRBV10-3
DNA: TGTGCCATCAGCTCTACAGGGAACACCGGGGAGCTGTTTTTT
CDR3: CAISSTGNTGELFF

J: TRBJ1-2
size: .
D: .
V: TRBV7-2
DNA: TGTGCCAGCAGTTACCAGGGTGCTTGGTATGGCTACACCTTC
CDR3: CASSYQGAWYGYTF

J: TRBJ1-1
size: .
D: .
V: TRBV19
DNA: TGTGCCAGTAGTATAATGTCCGTGAACACTGAAGCTTTCTTT
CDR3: CASSIMSVNTEAFF

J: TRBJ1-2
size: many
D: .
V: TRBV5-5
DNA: TGTGCCAGCACCTACCTCAGGTCGGGGGGTGTCTATGGCTACACCTTC
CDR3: CASTYLRSGGVYGYTF

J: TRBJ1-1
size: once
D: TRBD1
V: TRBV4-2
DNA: TGTGCCAGCAGCTCTACAGGGGGCGTGAACACTGAAGCTTTCTTT
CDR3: CASSSTGGVNTEAFF

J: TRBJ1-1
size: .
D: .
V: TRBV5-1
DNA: TGCGCCAGTTACCCTGGGTCGGGGGGGCGCGCTGTGAACACTGAAGCTTTCTTT
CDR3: CASYPGSGGRAVNTEAFF

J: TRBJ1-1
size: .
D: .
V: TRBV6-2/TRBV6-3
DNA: TGTGCCAGCAGTTACGGGTCGACAGCCTTAAACACTGAAGCTTTCTTT
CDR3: CASSYGSTALNTEAFF

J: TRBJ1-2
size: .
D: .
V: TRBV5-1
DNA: TGCGCCAGCAGCTTGGAGCACGCGCGCTATGGCTACACCTTC
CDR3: CASSLEHARYGYTF

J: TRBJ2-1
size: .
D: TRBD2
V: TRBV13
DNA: TGTGCCAGCAGCCCCACCGGGACTAGTAACGATGAGCAGTTCTTC
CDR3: CASSPTGTSNDEQFF

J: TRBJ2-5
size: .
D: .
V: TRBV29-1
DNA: TGCAGCGTCGGCGACTTTGGGGAGACCCAGTACTTC
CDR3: CSVGDFGETQYF

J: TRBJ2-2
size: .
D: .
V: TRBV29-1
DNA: TGCAGCGTTAAATCCGGTCCCTCCGGGGAGCTGTTTTTT
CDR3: CSVKSGPSGELFF

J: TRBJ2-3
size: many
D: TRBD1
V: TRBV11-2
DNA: TGTGCCAGCAGCCCGACAGGGGCCACAGATACGCAGTATTTT
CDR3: CASSPTGATDTQYF

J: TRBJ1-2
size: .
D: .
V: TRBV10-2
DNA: TGCGCCAGCAGTGACAGGGCCTGGGGTGGCTACACCTTC
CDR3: CASSDRAWGGYTF

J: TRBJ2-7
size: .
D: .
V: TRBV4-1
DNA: TGCGCCAGCAGCCAAGATTTCGGGATTCCGAGCTCCTACGAGCAGTACTTC
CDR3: CASSQDFGIPSSYEQYF

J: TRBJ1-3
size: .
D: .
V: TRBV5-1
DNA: TGCGCCAGCAGCTTGGCCACAACCTCTGGAAACACCATATATTTT
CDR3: CASSLATTSGNTIYF

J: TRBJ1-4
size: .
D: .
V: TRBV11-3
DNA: TGTGCCAGCAGCAGGAAAAGGGGTTCAACTAATGAAAAACTGTTTTTT
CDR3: CASSRKRGSTNEKLFF

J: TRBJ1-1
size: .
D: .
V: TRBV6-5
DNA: TGTGCCAGCAGTTATGGGCAGGGTCGAGGGAACACTGAAGCTTTCTTT
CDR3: CASSYGQGRGNTEAFF

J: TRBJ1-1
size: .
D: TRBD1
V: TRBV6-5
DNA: TGTGCCAGCAGTATAGGACAGGGGAGGAACACTGAAGCTTTCTTT
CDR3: CASSIGQGRNTEAFF

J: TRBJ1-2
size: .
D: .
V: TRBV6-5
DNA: TGTGCCAGCAGTCAAACGGGACATAATGGCTACACCTTC
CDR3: CASSQTGHNGYTF

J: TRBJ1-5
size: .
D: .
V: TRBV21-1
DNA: TGTGCCAGCAGCCCTTATGGGGGACTTCATCAGCCCCAGCATTTT
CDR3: CASSPYGGLHQPQHF

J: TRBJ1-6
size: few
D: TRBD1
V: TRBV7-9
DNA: TGTGCCAGCAGCTTTGTGACAGGGGATAATTCACCCCTCCACTTT
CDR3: CASSFVTGDNSPLHF

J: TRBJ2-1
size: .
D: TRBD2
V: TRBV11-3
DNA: TGTGCCAGCAGCTTAGAGGGGGGGTATGAGCAGTTCTTC
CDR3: CASSLEGGYEQFF

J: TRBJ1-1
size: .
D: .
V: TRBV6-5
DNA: TGTGCCAGCAGTTTGGACACTTTGAACACTGAAGCTTTCTTT
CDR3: CASSLDTLNTEAFF

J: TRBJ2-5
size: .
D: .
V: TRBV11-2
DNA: TGTGCCAGCAGGAGGGGGGAGACCCAGTACTTC
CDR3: CASRRGETQYF

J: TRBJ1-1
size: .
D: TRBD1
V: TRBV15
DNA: TGTGCCACCCACAGGGGTCTGAACACTGAAGCTTTCTTT
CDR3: CATHRGLNTEAFF

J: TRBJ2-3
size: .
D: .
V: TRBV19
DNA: TGTGCCAGTAGTATAGAATCCAGGGATACGCAGTATTTT
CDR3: CASSIESRDTQYF

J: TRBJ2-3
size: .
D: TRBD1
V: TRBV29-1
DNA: TGCAGCGTTGGGACAGGGTTCGATACGCAGTATTTT
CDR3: CSVGTGFDTQYF

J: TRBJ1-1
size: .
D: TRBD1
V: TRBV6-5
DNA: TGTGCCAGCAGAGTGGGACAGGGGATGAACACTGAAGCTTTCTTT
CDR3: CASRVGQGMNTEAFF

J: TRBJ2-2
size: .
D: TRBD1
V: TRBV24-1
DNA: TGTGCCACCAGTGATCCTAGACAGGGAAGCACCGGGGAGCTGTTTTTT
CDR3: CATSDPRQGSTGELFF

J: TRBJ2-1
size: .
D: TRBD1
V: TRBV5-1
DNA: TGCGCCAGCAGCGGGCGGACAGGGCAGGATGAGCAGTTCTTC
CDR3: CASSGRTGQDEQFF

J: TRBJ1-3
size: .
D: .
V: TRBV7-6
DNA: TGTGCCAGCAGCTGGGGGGGCGGTATAGCTGGAAACACCATATATTTT
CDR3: CASSWGGGIAGNTIYF

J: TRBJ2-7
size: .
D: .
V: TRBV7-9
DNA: TGTGCCAGCAGCTTATGGGCAAGCTTGGACGAGCAGTACTTC
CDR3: CASSLWASLDEQYF